What follows describes a single TCR beta chain. The antigen is not known. The source of the sample is a study of cytomegalovirus exposure and HLA in healthy donors. Notes on the study in general: There were some V segments, including TRBV6-2 and TRBV6-3, excluded as indistinguishable. It was 160 or so TCR beta chains that were listed as cytomegalovirus-associated.

PCR employed 60 Vbeta and 13 Jbeta primers. Measured with immunoSEQ multiplex PCR; TCRdb has only the in-frame clones, and not every one. This sample has about 140,000 clones, with around three quarters found just once. At the time of sampling, donors were nominally healthy, though unrecorded immune exposures were likely. V lost 2 bases, J lost 1 base, and 11 bases lay in between. This CDR3 spans 15 amino acids. The germline V gene has CDR1 SNHLY and CDR2 FYNNEI. The chain combines TRBV2 with TRBJ2-5; perhaps TRBD2 as D (6 bases). The origin of this receptor is a young woman in good health and CMV-seropositive. Source material: PBMCs. The CDR3 DNA follows: TGTGCCAGCAGTGAACTACCGGGAGCCCAAGAGACCCAGTACTTC. This gives the protein CASSELPGAQETQYF. Complete variable domain (other parts from reference TRBV2 and TRBJ2-5): EPEVTQTPSHQVTQMGQEVILRCVPISNHLYFYWYRQILGQKVEFLVSFYNNEISEKSEIFDDQFSVERPDGSNFTLKIRSTKLEDSAMYFCASSELPGAQETQYFGPGTRLLVL.